This entry concerns a single T cell receptor beta chain. Its antigen is not known. The data originate from a study of T cell responses to AZD1222 COVID-19 vaccine. The protocol was immunoSEQ multiplex PCR, while the TCRdb copy is restricted to in-frame clones and leaves out a portion. The data contain 110,000 to 150,000 clones, approximately 92% of them seen just once; the ten biggest clones take up 3% to 4%. Overall study findings and caveats: Targeting of unmutated variant regions was reportedly seen in nearly half of spike-specific TCRs. Spike-specific TCR breadth rose after two AZD1222 doses, and depth rose as well. Only a handful of people who got AZD1222 tested seropositive at baseline. Donors, mostly white British, included more females; clonal diversity was possibly underestimated.

With 5 bases clipped from V and 4 bases from J, the junction kept 9 bases outside the gene matches. From germline, CDR1 is LNHDA and CDR2 SQIVND (reference sequence). The CDR3 runs to 15 residues. The sequences come from peripheral blood, collected 28 days after the second AZD1222 dose. The sequence was obtained from an adult who received the AZD1222 COVID-19 vaccine. The chain uses TRBV19 and TRBJ2-3; 7 bases are shared with TRBD1. The CDR3 coding sequence is TGTGCCAGTAGTGTGAGGGGGCGCGGTCCAGATACGCAGTATTTT. Protein sequence: CASSVRGRGPDTQYF.